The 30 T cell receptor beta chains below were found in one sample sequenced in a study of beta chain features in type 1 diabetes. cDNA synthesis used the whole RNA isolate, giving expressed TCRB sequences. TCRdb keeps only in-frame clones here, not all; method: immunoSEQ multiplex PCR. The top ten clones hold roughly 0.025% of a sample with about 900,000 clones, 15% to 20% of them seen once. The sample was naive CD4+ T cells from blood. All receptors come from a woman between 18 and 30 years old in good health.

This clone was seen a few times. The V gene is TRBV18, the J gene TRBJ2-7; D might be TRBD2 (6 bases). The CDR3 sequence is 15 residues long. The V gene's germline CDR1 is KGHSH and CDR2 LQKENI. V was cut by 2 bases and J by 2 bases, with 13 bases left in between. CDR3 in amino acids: CASSPGATSTYEQYF. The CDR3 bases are TGTGCCAGCTCACCAGGGGCGACTAGTACCTACGAGCAGTACTTC.

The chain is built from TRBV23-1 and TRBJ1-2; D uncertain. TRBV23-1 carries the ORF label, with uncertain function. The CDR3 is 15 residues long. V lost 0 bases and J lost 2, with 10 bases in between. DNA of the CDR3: TGCGCCAGCAGTCAATCAAAGTACAGAAACTATGGCTACACCTTC. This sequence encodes CASSQSKYRNYGYTF.

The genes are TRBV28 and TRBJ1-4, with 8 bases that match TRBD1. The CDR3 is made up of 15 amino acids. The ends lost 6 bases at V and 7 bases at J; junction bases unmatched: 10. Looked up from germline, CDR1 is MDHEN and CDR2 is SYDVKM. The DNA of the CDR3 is TGTGCCAGCAGCCGCGGCGGACAGGGAAGTGAAAAACTGTTTTTT. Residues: CASSRGGQGSEKLFF.

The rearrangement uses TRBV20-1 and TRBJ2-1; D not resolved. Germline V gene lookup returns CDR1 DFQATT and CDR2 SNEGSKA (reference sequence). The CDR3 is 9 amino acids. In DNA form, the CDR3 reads TGCAGCCCGAGCCATGAGCAGTTCTTC. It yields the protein CSPSHEQFF.

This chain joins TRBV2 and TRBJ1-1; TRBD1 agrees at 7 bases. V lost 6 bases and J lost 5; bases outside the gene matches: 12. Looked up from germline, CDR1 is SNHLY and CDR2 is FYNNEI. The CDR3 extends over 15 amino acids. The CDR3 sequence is CASSRGDVKGTEAFF. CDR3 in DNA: TGTGCCAGCAGCAGGGGGGACGTCAAGGGGACTGAAGCTTTCTTT.

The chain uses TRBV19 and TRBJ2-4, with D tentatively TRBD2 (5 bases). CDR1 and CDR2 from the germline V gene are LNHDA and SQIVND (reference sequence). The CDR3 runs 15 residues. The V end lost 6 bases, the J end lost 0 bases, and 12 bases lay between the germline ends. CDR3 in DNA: TGTGCCAGTAGGACTACCCAGTTAGCCAAAAACATTCAGTACTTC. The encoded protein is CASRTTQLAKNIQYF.

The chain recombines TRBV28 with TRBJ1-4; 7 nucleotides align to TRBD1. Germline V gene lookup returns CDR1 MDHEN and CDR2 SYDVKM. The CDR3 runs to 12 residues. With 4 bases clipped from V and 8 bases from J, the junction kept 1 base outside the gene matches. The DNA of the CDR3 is TGTGCCAGCAGTTGGACAGGAGAAAAACTGTTTTTT. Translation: CASSWTGEKLFF.

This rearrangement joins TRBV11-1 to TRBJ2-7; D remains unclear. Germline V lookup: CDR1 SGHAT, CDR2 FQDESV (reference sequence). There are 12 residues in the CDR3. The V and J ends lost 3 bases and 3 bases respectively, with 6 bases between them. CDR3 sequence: CASSFWGYEQYF. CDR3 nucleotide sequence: TGTGCCAGCAGCTTTTGGGGCTACGAGCAGTACTTC.

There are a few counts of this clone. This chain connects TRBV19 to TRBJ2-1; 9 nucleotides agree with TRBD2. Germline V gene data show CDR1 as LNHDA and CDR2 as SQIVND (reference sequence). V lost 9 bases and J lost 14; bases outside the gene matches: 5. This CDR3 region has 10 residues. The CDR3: CASGGLAKFF. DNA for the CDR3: TGTGCCAGCGGGGGACTAGCTAAGTTCTTC.

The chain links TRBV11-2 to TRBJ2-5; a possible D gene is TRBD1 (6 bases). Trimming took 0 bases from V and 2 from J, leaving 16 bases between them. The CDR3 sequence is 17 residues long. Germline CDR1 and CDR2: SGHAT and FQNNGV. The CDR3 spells CASSLDWVGAPQETQYF. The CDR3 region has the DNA TGTGCCAGCAGCTTAGATTGGGTGGGGGCCCCACAAGAGACCCAGTACTTC.

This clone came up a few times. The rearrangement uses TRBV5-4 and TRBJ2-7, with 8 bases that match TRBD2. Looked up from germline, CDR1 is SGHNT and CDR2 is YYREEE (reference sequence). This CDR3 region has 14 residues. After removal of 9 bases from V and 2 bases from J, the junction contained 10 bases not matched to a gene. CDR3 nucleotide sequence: TGTGCCACTCATTCAGCGGGAGTCCCCTACGAGCAGTACTTC. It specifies CATHSAGVPYEQYF.

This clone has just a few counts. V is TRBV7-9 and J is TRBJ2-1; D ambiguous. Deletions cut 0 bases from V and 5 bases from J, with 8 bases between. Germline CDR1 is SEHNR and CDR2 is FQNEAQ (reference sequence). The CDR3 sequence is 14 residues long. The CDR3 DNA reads TGTGCCAGCAGCTTAGCGTGGCCGAACAATGAGCAGTTCTTC. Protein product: CASSLAWPNNEQFF. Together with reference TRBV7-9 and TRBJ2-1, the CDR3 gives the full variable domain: DTGVSQNPRHKITKRGQNVTFRCDPISEHNRLYWYRQTLGQGPEFLTYFQNEAQLEKSRLLSDRFSAERPKGSFSTLEIQRTEQGDSAMYLCASSLAWPNNEQFFGPGTRLTVL.

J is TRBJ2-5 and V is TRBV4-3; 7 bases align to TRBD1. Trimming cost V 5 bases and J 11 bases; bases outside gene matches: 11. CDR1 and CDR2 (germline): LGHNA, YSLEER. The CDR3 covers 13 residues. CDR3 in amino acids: CASSSRTGAEQYF. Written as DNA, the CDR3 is TGCGCCAGCAGCTCCCGGACAGGCGCGGAACAGTACTTC.

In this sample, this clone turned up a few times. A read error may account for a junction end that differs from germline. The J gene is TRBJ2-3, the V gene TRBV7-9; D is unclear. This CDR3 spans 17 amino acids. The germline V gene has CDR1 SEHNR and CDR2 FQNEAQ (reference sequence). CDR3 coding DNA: TGCGCCAGCAGCCAAGGAAGGCAGCGCGCGTTCACAGATACGCAGTATTTT. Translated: CASSQGRQRAFTDTQYF.

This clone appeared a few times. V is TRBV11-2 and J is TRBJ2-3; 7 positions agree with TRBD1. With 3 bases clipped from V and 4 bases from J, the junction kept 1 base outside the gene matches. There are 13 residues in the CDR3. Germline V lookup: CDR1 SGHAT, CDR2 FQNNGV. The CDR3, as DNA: TGTGCCAGCAGCTTTGACAGGGCAGATACGCAGTATTTT. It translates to CASSFDRADTQYF. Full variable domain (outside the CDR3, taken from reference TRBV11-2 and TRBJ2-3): EAGVAQSPRYKIIEKRQSVAFWCNPISGHATLYWYQQILGQGPKLLIQFQNNGVVDDSQLPKDRFSAERLKGVDSTLKIQPAKLEDSAVYLCASSFDRADTQYFGPGTRLTVL.

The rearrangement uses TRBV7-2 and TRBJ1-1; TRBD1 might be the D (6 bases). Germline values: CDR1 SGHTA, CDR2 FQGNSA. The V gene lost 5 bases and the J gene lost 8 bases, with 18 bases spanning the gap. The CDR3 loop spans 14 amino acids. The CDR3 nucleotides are TGTGCCAGCAGCCAATGGGCAGGGGCTCCCGAAGCTTTCTTT. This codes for CASSQWAGAPEAFF.

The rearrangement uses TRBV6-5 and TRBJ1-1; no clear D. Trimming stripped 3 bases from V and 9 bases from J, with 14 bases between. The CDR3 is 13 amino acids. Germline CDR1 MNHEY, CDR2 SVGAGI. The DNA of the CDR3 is TGTGCCAGCAGTTATACGCAGCTACGACAAGCTTTCTTT. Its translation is CASSYTQLRQAFF.

The CDR3 region has the DNA TGCGCCAGCAGCCAAGAGCTACTAGCGGGAGGAGTGAGCGAGCAGTACTTC. Translated, it gives CASSQELLAGGVSEQYF. V gene TRBV4-1 combines with J gene TRBJ2-7; 12 bases are a match to TRBD2. The CDR3 is 17 residues long. The V segment lost 0 bases and the J segment 6 bases; nucleotides outside the gene matches: 9. Germline CDR1 reads MGHRA; CDR2 reads YSYEKL.

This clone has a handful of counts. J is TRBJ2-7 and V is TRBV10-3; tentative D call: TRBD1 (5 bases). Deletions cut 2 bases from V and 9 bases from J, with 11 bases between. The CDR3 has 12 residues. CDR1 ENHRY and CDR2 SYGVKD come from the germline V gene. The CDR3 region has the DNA TGTGCCATCAGTGAGGACAGACGGGCGCAGTACTTC. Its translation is CAISEDRRAQYF.

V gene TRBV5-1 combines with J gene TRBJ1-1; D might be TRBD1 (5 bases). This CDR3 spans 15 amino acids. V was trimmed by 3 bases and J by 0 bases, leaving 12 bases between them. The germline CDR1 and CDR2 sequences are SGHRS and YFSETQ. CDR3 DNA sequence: TGCGCCAGCAGCTACTTGACAGCCATGAACACTGAAGCTTTCTTT. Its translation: CASSYLTAMNTEAFF.

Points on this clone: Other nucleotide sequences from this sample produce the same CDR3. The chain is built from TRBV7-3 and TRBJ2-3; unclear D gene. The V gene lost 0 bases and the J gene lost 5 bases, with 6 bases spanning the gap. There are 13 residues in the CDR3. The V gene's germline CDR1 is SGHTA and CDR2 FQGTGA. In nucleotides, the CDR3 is TGTGCCAGCAGCTTAACTAGGCGAGATACGCAGTATTTT. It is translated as CASSLTRRDTQYF.

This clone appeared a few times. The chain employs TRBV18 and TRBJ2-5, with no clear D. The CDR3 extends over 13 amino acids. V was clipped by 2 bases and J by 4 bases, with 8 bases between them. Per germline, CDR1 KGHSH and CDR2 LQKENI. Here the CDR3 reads CASSPSMGETQYF. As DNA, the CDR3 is TGTGCCAGCTCACCATCGATGGGAGAGACCCAGTACTTC.

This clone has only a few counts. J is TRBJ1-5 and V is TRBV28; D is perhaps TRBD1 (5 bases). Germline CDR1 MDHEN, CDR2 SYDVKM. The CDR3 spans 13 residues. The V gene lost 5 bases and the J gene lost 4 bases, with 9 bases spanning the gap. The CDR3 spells CASSRQRNQPQHF. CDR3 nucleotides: TGTGCCAGCAGTAGACAGAGAAATCAGCCCCAGCATTTT.

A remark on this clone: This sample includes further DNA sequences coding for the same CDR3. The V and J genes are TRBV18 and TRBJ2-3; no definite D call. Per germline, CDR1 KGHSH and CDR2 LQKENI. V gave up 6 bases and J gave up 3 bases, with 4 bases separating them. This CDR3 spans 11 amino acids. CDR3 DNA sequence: TGTGCCAGCTCGCGAACAGATACGCAGTATTTT. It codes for CASSRTDTQYF.

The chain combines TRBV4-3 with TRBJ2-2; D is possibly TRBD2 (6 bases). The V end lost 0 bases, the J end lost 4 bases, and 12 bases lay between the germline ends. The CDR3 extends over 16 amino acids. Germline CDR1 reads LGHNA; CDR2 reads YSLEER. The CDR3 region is CASSQDLGLITGELFF. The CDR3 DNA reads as TGCGCCAGCAGCCAAGATCTGGGACTTATCACCGGGGAGCTGTTTTTT.

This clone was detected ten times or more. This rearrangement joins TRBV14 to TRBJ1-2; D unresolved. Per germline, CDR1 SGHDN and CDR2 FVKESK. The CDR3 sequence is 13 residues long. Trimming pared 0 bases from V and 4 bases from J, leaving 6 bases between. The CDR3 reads CASSQDSLYGYTF. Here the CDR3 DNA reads TGTGCCAGCAGCCAAGACAGCCTCTATGGCTACACCTTC.

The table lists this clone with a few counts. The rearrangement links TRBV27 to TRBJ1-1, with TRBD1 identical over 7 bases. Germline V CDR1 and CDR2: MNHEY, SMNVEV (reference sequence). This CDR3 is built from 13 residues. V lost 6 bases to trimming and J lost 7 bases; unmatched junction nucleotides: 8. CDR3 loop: CASSRRDSGEAFF. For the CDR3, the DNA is TGTGCCAGCAGCAGAAGGGACAGCGGTGAAGCTTTCTTT.

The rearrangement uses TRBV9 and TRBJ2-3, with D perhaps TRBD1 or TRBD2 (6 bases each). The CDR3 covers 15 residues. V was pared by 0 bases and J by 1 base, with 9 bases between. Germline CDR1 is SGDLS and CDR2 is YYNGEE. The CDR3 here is CASSVAGARTDTQYF. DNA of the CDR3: TGTGCCAGCAGCGTAGCGGGGGCTCGCACAGATACGCAGTATTTT.

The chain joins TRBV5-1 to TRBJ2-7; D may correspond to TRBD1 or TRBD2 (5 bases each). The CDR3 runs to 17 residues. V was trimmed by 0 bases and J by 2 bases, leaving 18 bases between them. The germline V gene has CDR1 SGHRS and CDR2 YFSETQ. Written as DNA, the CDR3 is TGCGCCAGCAGCTTGGCGGGACGGGGACGTAAGGCCTACGAGCAGTACTTC. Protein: CASSLAGRGRKAYEQYF.

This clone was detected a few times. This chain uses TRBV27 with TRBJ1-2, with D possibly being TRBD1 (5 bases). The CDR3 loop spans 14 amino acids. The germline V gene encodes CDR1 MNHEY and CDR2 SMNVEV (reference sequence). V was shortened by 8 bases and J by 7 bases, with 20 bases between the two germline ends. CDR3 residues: CASGLLGDAGGYTF. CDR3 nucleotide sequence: TGTGCCAGCGGACTTTTAGGGGACGCGGGTGGCTACACCTTC.